Sequencing of this T cell receptor beta chain was carried out in a study of blood T cell repertoires in COVID-19. Study at large: The analysed material was cDNA or gDNA that came from T cells, B-cell-depleted T cells, or PBMCs.

Per the authors' pipeline: Estimated nucleated cell counts came from reference gene primer amplification. The table came from immunoSEQ multiplex PCR; TCRdb's copy has only in-frame clones and leaves some out. The V and J calls and clone size are taken from that table; D and trimming were inferred from the DNA. This sample has about 100,000 clones; 86% occur once, and the top ten carry 1.5% to 2%. Germline trimming cut 5 bases from V and 4 bases from J; bases unmatched to any gene: 7. Germline V gives CDR1 ENHRY, CDR2 SYGVKD. This CDR3 is 16 amino acids long. Sequenced: peripheral blood. The sequence derives from a man older than 75 with acute or convalescent COVID-19. V usage is TRBV10-3 and J usage is TRBJ2-7; 14 bases agree with TRBD2. CDR3 amino acids: CAISTGLAGAGYEQYF. In DNA form, the CDR3 reads TGTGCCATCAGTACGGGACTAGCGGGAGCCGGGTACGAGCAGTACTTC.